This is a list of T cell receptor beta chains from one sample in a study of blood T cell repertoires in COVID-19. The table came from immunoSEQ multiplex PCR; TCRdb's copy has only in-frame clones and leaves some out. The sample lists about 170,000 clones, more than 75% seen once, with about 5.3% in the top ten. Sequencing used peripheral blood. The origin of the receptors is a man aged 18-30 years with COVID-19, enrolled during active disease. CDR3s include the opening cysteine and the closing phenylalanine or tryptophan. Fields, in order: V gene, J gene, clone size, D gene, CDR3 DNA, CDR3 protein. A D gene is named only where the DNA matches it firmly. Clone sizes are given selectively: once, few, many, or a class where the clone is expanded.

V gene: TRBV11-2; J gene: TRBJ2-1; clone size: NA; D gene: NA; CDR3 DNA: TGTGCCAGCAGCTTAGTTGCCGGCCACTCCGGGTACAATGAGCAGTTCTTC; CDR3 protein: CASSLVAGHSGYNEQFF
V gene: TRBV10-1; J gene: TRBJ2-1; clone size: NA; D gene: TRBD2; CDR3 DNA: TGCGCCAGCAGACCGGGACTAGCGTCCGATGAGCAGTTCTTC; CDR3 protein: CASRPGLASDEQFF
V gene: TRBV19; J gene: TRBJ2-1; clone size: once; D gene: NA; CDR3 DNA: TGTGCCAGTAGTATACAGGTTAGACACTTAAGCTACAATGAGCAGTTCTTC; CDR3 protein: CASSIQVRHLSYNEQFF
V gene: TRBV28; J gene: TRBJ1-2; clone size: once; D gene: NA; CDR3 DNA: TGTGCCAGCACCGTGGCCGGGGATCTAGACGGCTACACCTTC; CDR3 protein: CASTVAGDLDGYTF
V gene: TRBV5-5; J gene: TRBJ2-1; clone size: NA; D gene: TRBD2; CDR3 DNA: TGTGCCAGCAGCTATTTAGCCGCACTAGCGAGTATGACCTACAATGAGCAGTTCTTC; CDR3 protein: CASSYLAALASMTYNEQFF
V gene: TRBV29-1; J gene: TRBJ1-3; clone size: NA; D gene: TRBD1; CDR3 DNA: TGCAGCGTCGTGGACAGGGGCGGAAACACCATATATTTT; CDR3 protein: CSVVDRGGNTIYF
V gene: TRBV7-9; J gene: TRBJ2-7; clone size: NA; D gene: NA; CDR3 DNA: TGTGCCAGCAGCTTACTTCTGGGGCCGATCTACGAGCAGTACTTC; CDR3 protein: CASSLLLGPIYEQYF
V gene: TRBV3-1/TRBV3-2; J gene: TRBJ1-1; clone size: NA; D gene: NA; CDR3 DNA: TGTGCCAGCAGCCAAGCTTGGGGGCTTGGAACTGAAGCTTTCTTT; CDR3 protein: CASSQAWGLGTEAFF
V gene: TRBV6-2/TRBV6-3; J gene: TRBJ2-5; clone size: NA; D gene: TRBD2; CDR3 DNA: TGTGCCAGCAGTTACGGGCTAGCGGCAGCCCAAGAGACCCAGTACTTC; CDR3 protein: CASSYGLAAAQETQYF
V gene: TRBV18; J gene: TRBJ1-1; clone size: NA; D gene: NA; CDR3 DNA: TGTGCCAGCTCGCCCGGGTTAGGTTGGACTGAAGCTTTCTTT; CDR3 protein: CASSPGLGWTEAFF
V gene: TRBV7-9; J gene: TRBJ1-2; clone size: NA; D gene: TRBD1; CDR3 DNA: TGTGCCAGCACCCCCTCCCGGGGACAGGGTTATGGCTACACCTTC; CDR3 protein: CASTPSRGQGYGYTF
V gene: TRBV6-5; J gene: TRBJ2-2; clone size: NA; D gene: TRBD1; CDR3 DNA: TGTGCCAGCAGTTATTTCGACAGGGGCTACACCGGGGAGCTGTTTTTT; CDR3 protein: CASSYFDRGYTGELFF